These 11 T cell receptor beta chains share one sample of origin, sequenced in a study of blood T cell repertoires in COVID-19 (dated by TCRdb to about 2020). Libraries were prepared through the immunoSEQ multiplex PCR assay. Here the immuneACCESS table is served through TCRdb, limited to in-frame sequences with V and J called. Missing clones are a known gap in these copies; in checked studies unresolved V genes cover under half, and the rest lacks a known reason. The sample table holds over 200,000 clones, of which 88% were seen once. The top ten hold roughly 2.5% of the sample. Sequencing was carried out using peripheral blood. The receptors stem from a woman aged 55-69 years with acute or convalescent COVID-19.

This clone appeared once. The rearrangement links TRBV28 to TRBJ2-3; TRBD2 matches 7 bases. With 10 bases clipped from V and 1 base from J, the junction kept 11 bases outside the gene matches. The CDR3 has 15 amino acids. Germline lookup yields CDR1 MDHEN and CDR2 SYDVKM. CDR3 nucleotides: TGTGCCAACCCCTCGGGGGAGGGCGGCACAGATACGCAGTATTTT. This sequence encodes CANPSGEGGTDTQYF.

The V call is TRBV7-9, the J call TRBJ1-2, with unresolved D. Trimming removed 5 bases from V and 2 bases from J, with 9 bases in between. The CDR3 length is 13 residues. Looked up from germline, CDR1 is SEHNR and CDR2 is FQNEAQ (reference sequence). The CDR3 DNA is TGTGCCAGCAGCGCACAGCAGAACTATGGCTACACCTTC. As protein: CASSAQQNYGYTF.

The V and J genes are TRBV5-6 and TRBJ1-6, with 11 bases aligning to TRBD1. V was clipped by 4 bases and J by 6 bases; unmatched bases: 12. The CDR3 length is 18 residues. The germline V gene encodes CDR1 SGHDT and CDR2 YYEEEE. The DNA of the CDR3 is TGTGCCAGCAGCCCCCTGGACAGGGGGCGTCTGCGTAATTCACCCCTCCACTTT. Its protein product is CASSPLDRGRLRNSPLHF.

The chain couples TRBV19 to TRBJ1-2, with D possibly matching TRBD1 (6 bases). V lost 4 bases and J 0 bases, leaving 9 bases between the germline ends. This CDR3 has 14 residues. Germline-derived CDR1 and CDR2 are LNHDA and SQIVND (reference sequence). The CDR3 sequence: CASSNQGPNYGYTF. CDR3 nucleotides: TGTGCCAGTAGTAACCAGGGGCCTAACTATGGCTACACCTTC.

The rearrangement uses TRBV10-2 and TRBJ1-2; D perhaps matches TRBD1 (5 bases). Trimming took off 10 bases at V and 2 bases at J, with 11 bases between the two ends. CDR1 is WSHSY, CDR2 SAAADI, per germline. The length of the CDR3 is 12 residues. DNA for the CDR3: TGCGCCACCGTGGACAACAACTATGGCTACACCTTC. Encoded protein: CATVDNNYGYTF.

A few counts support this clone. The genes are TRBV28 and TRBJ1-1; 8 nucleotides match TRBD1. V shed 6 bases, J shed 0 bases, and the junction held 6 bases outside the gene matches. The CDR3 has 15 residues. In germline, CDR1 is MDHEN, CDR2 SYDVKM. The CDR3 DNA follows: TGTGCCAGCAGGGGGACAGGAAAGATGAACACTGAAGCTTTCTTT. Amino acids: CASRGTGKMNTEAFF.

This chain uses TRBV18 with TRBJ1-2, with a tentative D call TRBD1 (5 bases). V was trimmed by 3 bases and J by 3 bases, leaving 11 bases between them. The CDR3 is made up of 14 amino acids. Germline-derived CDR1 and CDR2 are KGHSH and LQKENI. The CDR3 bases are TGTGCCAGCTCACCCCGACAGACAGACTATGGCTACACCTTC. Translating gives CASSPRQTDYGYTF.

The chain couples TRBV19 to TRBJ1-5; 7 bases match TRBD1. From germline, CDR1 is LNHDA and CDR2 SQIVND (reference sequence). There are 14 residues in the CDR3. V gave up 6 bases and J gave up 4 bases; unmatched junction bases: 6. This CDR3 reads CASRRQGTNQPQHF. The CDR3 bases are TGTGCCAGTAGACGACAGGGCACGAATCAGCCCCAGCATTTT.

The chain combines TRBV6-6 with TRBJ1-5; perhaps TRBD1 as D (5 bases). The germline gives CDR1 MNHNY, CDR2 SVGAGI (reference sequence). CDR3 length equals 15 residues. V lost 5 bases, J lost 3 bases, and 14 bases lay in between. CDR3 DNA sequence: TGTGCCAGCAGTCAGTCGGGAGGGGCCAATCAGCCCCAGCATTTT. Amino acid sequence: CASSQSGGANQPQHF.

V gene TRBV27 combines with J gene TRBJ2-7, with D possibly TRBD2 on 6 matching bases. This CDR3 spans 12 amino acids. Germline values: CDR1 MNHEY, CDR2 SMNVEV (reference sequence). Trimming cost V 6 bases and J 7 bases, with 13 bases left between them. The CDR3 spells CASRPGAGEQYF. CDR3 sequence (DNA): TGTGCCAGCAGGCCAGGTGCGGGGGAGCAGTACTTC.

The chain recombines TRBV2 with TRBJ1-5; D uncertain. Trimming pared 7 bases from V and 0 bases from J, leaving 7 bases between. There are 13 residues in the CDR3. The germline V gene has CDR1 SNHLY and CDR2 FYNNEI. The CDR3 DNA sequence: TGTGCCAGCAACTTCTATAGCAATCAGCCCCAGCATTTT. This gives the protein CASNFYSNQPQHF.